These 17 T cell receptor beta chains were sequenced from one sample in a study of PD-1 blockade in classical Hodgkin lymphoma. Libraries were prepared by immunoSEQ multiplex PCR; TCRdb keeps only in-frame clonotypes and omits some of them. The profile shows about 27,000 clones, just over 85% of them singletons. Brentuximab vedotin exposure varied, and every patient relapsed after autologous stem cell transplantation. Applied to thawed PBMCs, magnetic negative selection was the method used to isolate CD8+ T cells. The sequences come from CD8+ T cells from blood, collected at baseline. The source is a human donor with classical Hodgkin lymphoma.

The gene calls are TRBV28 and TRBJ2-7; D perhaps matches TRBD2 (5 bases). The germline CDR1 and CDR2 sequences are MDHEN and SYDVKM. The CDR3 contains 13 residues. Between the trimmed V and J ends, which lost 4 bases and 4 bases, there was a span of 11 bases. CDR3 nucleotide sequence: TGTGCCAGCAGTTGGGCGGGCAATTACGAGCAGTACTTC. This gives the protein CASSWAGNYEQYF.

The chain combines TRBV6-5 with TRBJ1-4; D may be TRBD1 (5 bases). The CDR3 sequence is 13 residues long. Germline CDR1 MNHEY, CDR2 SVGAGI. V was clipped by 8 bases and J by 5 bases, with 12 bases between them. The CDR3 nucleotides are TGTGCCAGCGGGTTGGGACTCAATGAAAAACTGTTTTTT. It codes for CASGLGLNEKLFF.

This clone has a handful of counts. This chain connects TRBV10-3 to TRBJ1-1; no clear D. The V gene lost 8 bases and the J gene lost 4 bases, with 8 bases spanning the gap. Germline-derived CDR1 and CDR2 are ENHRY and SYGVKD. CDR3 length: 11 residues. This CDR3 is CAIGRGTEAFF. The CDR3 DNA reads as TGTGCCATCGGTCGGGGCACTGAAGCTTTCTTT.

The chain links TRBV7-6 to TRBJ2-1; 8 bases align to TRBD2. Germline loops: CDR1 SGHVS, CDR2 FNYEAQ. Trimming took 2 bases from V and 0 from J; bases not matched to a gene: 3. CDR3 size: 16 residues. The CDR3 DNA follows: TGTGCCAGCAGCTTACGGCTAGCGGGCTCCTACAATGAGCAGTTCTTC. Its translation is CASSLRLAGSYNEQFF.

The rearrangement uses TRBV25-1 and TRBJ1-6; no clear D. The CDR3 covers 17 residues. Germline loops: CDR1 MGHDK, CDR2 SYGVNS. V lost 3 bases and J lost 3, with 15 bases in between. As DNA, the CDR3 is TGTGCCAGCAGTGACCTACTCTCGGACGACTATAATTCACCCCTCCACTTT. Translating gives CASSDLLSDDYNSPLHF.

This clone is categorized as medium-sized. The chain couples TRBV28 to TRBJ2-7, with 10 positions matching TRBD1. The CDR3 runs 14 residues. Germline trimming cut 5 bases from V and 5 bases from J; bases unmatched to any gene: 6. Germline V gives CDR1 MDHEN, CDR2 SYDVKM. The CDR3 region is CASSNRDRGHEQYF. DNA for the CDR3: TGTGCCAGCAGTAACCGGGACAGGGGCCACGAGCAGTACTTC. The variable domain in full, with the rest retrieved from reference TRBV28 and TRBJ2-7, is DVKVTQSSRYLVKRTGEKVFLECVQDMDHENMFWYRQDPGLGLRLIYFSYDVKMKEKGDIPEGYSVSREKKERFSLILESASTNQTSMYLCASSNRDRGHEQYFGPGTRLTVT.

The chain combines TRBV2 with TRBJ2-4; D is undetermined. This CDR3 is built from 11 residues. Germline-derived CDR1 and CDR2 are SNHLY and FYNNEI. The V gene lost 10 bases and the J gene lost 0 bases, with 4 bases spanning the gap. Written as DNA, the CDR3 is TGTGCCAACCTAGCCAAAAACATTCAGTACTTC. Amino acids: CANLAKNIQYF.

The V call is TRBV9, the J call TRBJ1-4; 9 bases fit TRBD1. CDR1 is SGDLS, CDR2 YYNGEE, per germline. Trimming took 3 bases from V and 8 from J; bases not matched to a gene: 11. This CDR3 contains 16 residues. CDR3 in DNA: TGTGCCAGCAGCGACCGCCAGGGACAGGGATACGAAAAACTGTTTTTT. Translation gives CASSDRQGQGYEKLFF.

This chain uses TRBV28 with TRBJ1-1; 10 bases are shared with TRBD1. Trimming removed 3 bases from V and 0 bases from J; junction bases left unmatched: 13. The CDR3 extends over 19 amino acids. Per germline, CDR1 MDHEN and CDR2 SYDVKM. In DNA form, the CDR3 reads TGTGCCAGCAGTTTCCGGACAGGGGGTGGGCTCTACATGAACACTGAAGCTTTCTTT. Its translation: CASSFRTGGGLYMNTEAFF.

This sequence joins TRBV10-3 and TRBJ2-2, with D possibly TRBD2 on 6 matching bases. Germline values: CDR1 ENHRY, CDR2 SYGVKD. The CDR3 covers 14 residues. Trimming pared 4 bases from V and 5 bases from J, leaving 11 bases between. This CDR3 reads CAISASGETGELFF. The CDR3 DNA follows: TGTGCCATCAGTGCTTCGGGGGAGACCGGGGAGCTGTTTTTT.

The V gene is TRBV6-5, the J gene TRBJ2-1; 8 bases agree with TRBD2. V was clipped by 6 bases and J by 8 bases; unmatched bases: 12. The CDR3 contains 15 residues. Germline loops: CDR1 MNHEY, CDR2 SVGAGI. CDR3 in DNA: TGTGCCAGCAGCCCCGGACTAGCCCTAGGTGATGAGCAGTTCTTC. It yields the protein CASSPGLALGDEQFF.

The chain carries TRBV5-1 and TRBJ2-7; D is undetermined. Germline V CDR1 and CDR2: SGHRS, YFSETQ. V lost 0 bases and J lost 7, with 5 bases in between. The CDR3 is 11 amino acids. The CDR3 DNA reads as TGCGCCAGCAGCTTGGGGGGAGAGCAGTACTTC. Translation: CASSLGGEQYF.

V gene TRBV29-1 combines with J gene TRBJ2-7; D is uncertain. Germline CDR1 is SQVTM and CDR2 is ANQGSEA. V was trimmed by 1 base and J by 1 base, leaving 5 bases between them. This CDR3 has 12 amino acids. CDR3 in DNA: TGCAGCGTTGAAGGGTTGTCCTACGAGCAGTACTTC. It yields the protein CSVEGLSYEQYF.

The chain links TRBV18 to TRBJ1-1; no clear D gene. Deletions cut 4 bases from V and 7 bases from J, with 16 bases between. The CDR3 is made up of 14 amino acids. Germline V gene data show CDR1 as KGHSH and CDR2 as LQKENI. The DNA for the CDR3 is TGTGCCAGCTCACTTACCCCAGGAGGCGGTGAAGCTTTCTTT. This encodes CASSLTPGGGEAFF.

CDR3 sequence reads: CAWSPGQGTYEQYF. CDR3 nucleotides: TGTGCCTGGAGCCCCGGACAGGGAACCTACGAGCAGTACTTC. This chain uses TRBV30 with TRBJ2-7; 8 bases map to TRBD1. This CDR3 has 14 amino acids. Trimming removed 3 bases from V and 2 bases from J; junction bases left unmatched: 6. Germline V gives CDR1 GTSNPN, CDR2 SVGIG (reference sequence).

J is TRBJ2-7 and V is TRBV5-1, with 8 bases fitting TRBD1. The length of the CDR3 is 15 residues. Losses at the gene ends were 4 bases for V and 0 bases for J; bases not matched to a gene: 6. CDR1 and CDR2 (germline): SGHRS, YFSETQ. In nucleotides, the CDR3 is TGCGCCAGCAGCATCCAGGGGGCACCCTCCTACGAGCAGTACTTC. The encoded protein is CASSIQGAPSYEQYF.

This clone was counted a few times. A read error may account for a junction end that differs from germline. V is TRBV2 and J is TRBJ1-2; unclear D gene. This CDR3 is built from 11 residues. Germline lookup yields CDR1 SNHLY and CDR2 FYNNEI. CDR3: CASPNSARRAF. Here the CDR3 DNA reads TGTGCCAGCCCTAACAGTGCGAGAAGAGCCTTC.